Below are 10 T cell receptor beta chains sequenced from a single sample in a study of blood T cell repertoires in COVID-19. Clones were read by immunoSEQ multiplex PCR, and TCRdb kept only the in-frame ones, dropping some. The sample shows around 200,000 clones, roughly 82% of them seen only once. Sequences were obtained from PBMCs or T cells enriched from blood (not recorded which). Receptors were obtained from a middle-aged man with acute COVID-19.

The rearrangement joins TRBV28 to TRBJ1-5; maybe TRBD1 (6 bases). The V and J ends lost 3 bases and 3 bases respectively, with 9 bases between them. Looked up from germline, CDR1 is MDHEN and CDR2 is SYDVKM. This CDR3 is 14 amino acids long. CDR3 protein: CASSFAGDNQPQHF. The CDR3 DNA reads as TGTGCCAGCAGTTTCGCAGGGGACAATCAGCCCCAGCATTTT. Full variable domain (remainder filled in from reference TRBV28 and TRBJ1-5): DVKVTQSSRYLVKRTGEKVFLECVQDMDHENMFWYRQDPGLGLRLIYFSYDVKMKEKGDIPEGYSVSREKKERFSLILESASTNQTSMYLCASSFAGDNQPQHFGDGTRLSIL.

The genes are TRBV10-2 and TRBJ2-5; 9 nucleotides align to TRBD2. CDR1 and CDR2 (germline): WSHSY, SAAADI. This CDR3 has 15 amino acids. Losses at the gene ends were 2 bases for V and 7 bases for J; bases not matched to a gene: 8. The CDR3 here is CASSEGAGGPGTQYF. CDR3 DNA: TGCGCCAGCAGTGAGGGGGCGGGAGGGCCAGGGACCCAGTACTTC.

This CDR3 is CASSPLAGGSYEQYF. The CDR3 coding sequence is TGTGCCAGCAGCCCCCTAGCGGGAGGTTCCTACGAGCAGTACTTC. The V call is TRBV9, the J call TRBJ2-7; TRBD2 matches at 11 bases. CDR1 and CDR2 (germline): SGDLS, YYNGEE. The CDR3 is made up of 15 amino acids. V lost 4 bases to trimming and J lost 1 base; unmatched junction nucleotides: 4. Drawing the rest from reference TRBV9 and TRBJ2-7, the complete variable domain is DSGVTQTPKHLITATGQRVTLRCSPRSGDLSVYWYQQSLDQGLQFLIQYYNGEERAKGNILERFSAQQFPDLHSELNLSSLELGDSALYFCASSPLAGGSYEQYFGPGTRLTVT.

The genes are TRBV7-3 and TRBJ2-5, with a tentative D call TRBD2 (6 bases). Germline loops: CDR1 SGHTA, CDR2 FQGTGA. The CDR3 covers 13 residues. The V end was cut by 4 bases, the J end by 4 bases, with 10 bases between. The CDR3 reads CASSSRRGETQYF. In DNA form, the CDR3 reads TGTGCCAGCAGCTCAAGGAGGGGAGAGACCCAGTACTTC.

The chain uses TRBV5-8 and TRBJ2-2; 8 positions agree with TRBD2. Trimming at V came to 4 bases and at J to 6 bases, leaving 14 bases not matched to a gene. The germline V gene has CDR1 SGHTS and CDR2 YDEGEE. The CDR3 spans 17 residues. Written as DNA, the CDR3 is TGTGCCAGCAGCGCCCGACTTCCGGGACTAGTTTCCGGGGAGCTGTTTTTT. It yields the protein CASSARLPGLVSGELFF.

As to this clone: The sample has other DNA sequences that encode this CDR3 too. V gene TRBV7-2 combines with J gene TRBJ1-2; D possibly corresponds to TRBD1 (5 bases). With 1 base removed from V and 2 bases from J, the gap between germline ends came to 8 bases. Germline values: CDR1 SGHTA, CDR2 FQGNSA. CDR3 length: 14 amino acids. In nucleotides, the CDR3 is TGTGCCAGCAGCTTAGTTGCAGGGAACTATGGCTACACCTTC. Its translation is CASSLVAGNYGYTF.

The CDR3 reads CASSPSAGPYNEQFF. The CDR3, as DNA: TGCGCCAGCAGCCCGTCGGCGGGACCCTACAATGAGCAGTTCTTC. The V gene is TRBV5-1, the J gene TRBJ2-1, with D perhaps TRBD2 (6 bases). The germline CDR1 and CDR2 sequences are SGHRS and YFSETQ. The CDR3 is 15 residues long. V lost 4 bases and J 2 bases, leaving 13 bases between the germline ends.

This sequence joins TRBV24-1 and TRBJ1-4; 8 nucleotides match TRBD1. Germline assignment: CDR1 KGHDR and CDR2 SFDVKD. V lost 4 bases to trimming and J lost 0 bases; unmatched junction nucleotides: 0. CDR3 length: 15 residues. The chain's CDR3 is CATSEGQATNEKLFF. CDR3 in DNA: TGTGCCACCAGTGAGGGACAGGCAACTAATGAAAAACTGTTTTTT.

This clone occurred once. The rearrangement links TRBV4-3 to TRBJ2-2; 14 nucleotides align to TRBD2. Germline V gene data show CDR1 as LGHNA and CDR2 as YSLEER. The CDR3 extends over 18 amino acids. J gave up 7 bases and V 0 bases, and 7 bases lay outside the gene matches. For the CDR3, the DNA is TGCGCCAGCAGCCAAGATGGACTAGCGGGAGGACGGGGCGGGGAGCTGTTTTTT. As protein: CASSQDGLAGGRGGELFF.

V is TRBV19 and J is TRBJ1-4; 7 nucleotides match TRBD1. The CDR3 loop spans 14 amino acids. Per germline, CDR1 LNHDA and CDR2 SQIVND (reference sequence). J was trimmed by 6 bases and V by 6 bases; bases with no gene match: 7. The CDR3 nucleotides are TGTGCCAGTAGCAGACAGGGTAATGATGAAAAACTGTTTTTT. Its protein product is CASSRQGNDEKLFF.